Below, 11 T cell receptor beta chains from the same sample are listed, as sequenced in a study of post-analysis software for immune sequencing data. Study-wide points: The study found TRBV5-6, TRBV5-1 and TRBV20-1 among about five TRBV segments more frequent in patients than controls.

These receptors have no identified antigens. Libraries were made from TCR beta cDNA, and they carried unique molecular identifiers. In TCRdb, the PCR reads were re-called with MiXCR into one record per CDR3 protein. The data contain just over 250,000 distinct CDR3 sequences, 36% of them seen just once; the ten biggest clones take up approximately 4.6%. The sequenced material came from blood. Receptor source: a girl aged 10 to 17 with multiple sclerosis.

This clonotype was picked up one time. With a much larger clone just one base away, this may be a read error. V and J are TRBV10-1 and TRBJ1-2, with D possibly matching TRBD1 (5 bases). The germline V gene has CDR1 WNHNN and CDR2 SYGVQD (reference sequence). This CDR3 comprises 11 residues. In nucleotides, the CDR3 is TGCGCCAGCCAGGGTAACTATGGCTACATCTTC. Translation: CASQGNYGYIF.

The V call is TRBV23-1, the J call TRBJ2-6, with 10 nucleotides matching TRBD1. TRBV23-1 is annotated as an ORF whose role is uncertain. V trimming: 2 bases; J trimming: 2 bases; junction bases outside the gene matches: 6. The CDR3 is 18 amino acids. The CDR3 spells CASSQRTGTGAGANVLTF. The DNA for the CDR3 is TGCGCCAGCAGTCAACGAACCGGGACAGGGGCTGGGGCCAACGTCCTGACTTTC.

There are many counts of this clonotype. The chain recombines TRBV20-1 with TRBJ2-2, with D possibly called TRBD1 or TRBD2 (5 bases each). V lost 6 bases, J lost 1 base, and 15 bases lay in between. Germline CDR1 is DFQATT and CDR2 is SNEGSKA (reference sequence). CDR3 length: 15 residues. The CDR3 loop reads CSAEIGTVNTGELFF. The CDR3 region has the DNA TGCAGTGCGGAGATCGGGACGGTGAACACCGGGGAGCTGTTTTTT.

Worth noting for this clonotype: A read error may explain this, as a much larger clone is one base away. The chain carries TRBV11-2 and TRBJ2-3, with D perhaps matching TRBD1 (5 bases). CDR1 is SGHAT and CDR2 is FQNNGV in the germline V gene. The CDR3 is 15 residues long. CDR3 sequence (DNA): TGTGCCAGCAGCTGGACGGGCGATAGCACAGGTACGCAGTATTTT. It yields the protein CASSWTGDSTGTQYF.

The V and J genes are TRBV5-1 and TRBJ2-5, with D perhaps TRBD2 (6 bases). Germline-derived CDR1 and CDR2 are SGHRS and YFSETQ. CDR3 length: 15 residues. Trimming stripped 4 bases from V and 0 bases from J, with 13 bases between. The CDR3 is CASSPRWGDQETQYF. Written as DNA, the CDR3 is TGCGCCAGCAGCCCCAGGTGGGGGGACCAAGAGACCCAGTACTTC. Filled out from reference TRBV5-1 and TRBJ2-5, the complete variable domain reads KAGVTQTPRYLIKTRGQQVTLSCSPISGHRSVSWYQQTPGQGLQFLFEYFSETQRNKGNFPGRFSGRQFSNSRSEMNVSTLELGDSALYLCASSPRWGDQETQYFGPGTRLLVL.

For this clonotype: At one boundary the junction diverges from the germline segment, which might be a read error. V usage is TRBV7-9 and J usage is TRBJ2-3; 10 positions agree with TRBD1. This CDR3 has 14 residues. Germline-derived CDR1 and CDR2 are SEHNR and FQNEAQ (reference sequence). The DNA of the CDR3 is TGTGCCTGCAGCTGGACAGGGGGTGCAGATACGCAGTATTTT. Amino acid sequence: CACSWTGGADTQYF.

This clonotype occurred a few times. This chain uses TRBV19 with TRBJ2-5; 7 nucleotides line up with TRBD1. The ends lost 3 bases at V and 2 bases at J; junction bases unmatched: 6. CDR1 is LNHDA and CDR2 is SQIVND in the germline V gene (reference sequence). This CDR3 spans 15 amino acids. CDR3 bases: TGTGCCAGTAGTATCCGGGGACAGAGACAAGAGACCCAGTACTTC. This codes for CASSIRGQRQETQYF.

The V gene is TRBV20-1, the J gene TRBJ2-4; 7 bases agree with TRBD2. CDR1 DFQATT and CDR2 SNEGSKA come from the germline V gene (reference sequence). Losses at the gene ends were 6 bases for V and 8 bases for J; bases not matched to a gene: 10. This CDR3 comprises 13 residues. The CDR3 nucleotides are TGCAGTGCCACCGGGACTACGGGTGACATTCAGTACTTC. This gives the protein CSATGTTGDIQYF.

This clonotype was counted ten times or more. V gene TRBV11-2 combines with J gene TRBJ1-2; D remains unclear. This CDR3 has 14 residues. The germline V gene has CDR1 SGHAT and CDR2 FQNNGV. The V gene lost 4 bases and the J gene lost 0 bases, with 9 bases spanning the gap. The CDR3 here is CASSSGLSNYGYTF. The CDR3 DNA reads as TGTGCCAGCAGCTCCGGACTTTCTAACTATGGCTACACCTTC.

This rearrangement joins TRBV3-1 to TRBJ2-3; D is unclear. The CDR3 length is 15 residues. Germline loops: CDR1 LGHDT, CDR2 YNNKEL (reference sequence). Trimming stripped 0 bases from V and 4 bases from J, with 11 bases between. The CDR3 sequence is CASSQDPFGADTQYF. DNA of the CDR3: TGTGCCAGCAGCCAAGATCCGTTTGGAGCAGATACGCAGTATTTT.

J is TRBJ2-1 and V is TRBV10-3, with no clear D. V was cut by 2 bases and J by 6 bases, with 8 bases left in between. The CDR3 loop spans 13 amino acids. The germline gives CDR1 ENHRY, CDR2 SYGVKD. CDR3 amino acids: CAISEVATNEQFF. Here the CDR3 DNA reads TGTGCCATCAGTGAGGTAGCAACCAATGAGCAGTTCTTC.